This passage covers 15 T cell receptor beta chains from one sample sequenced in a study of blood T cells in healthy people across ages. The use of a sample-barcoded 5' primer and a J-beta primer mix characterized a second PCR of roughly 7 to 11 cycles. In TCRdb, the 5' RACE reads were re-called with MiXCR into one record per CDR3 protein. The profile shows 1.5 million or so distinct CDR3 sequences, approximately 40% of them singletons. Sequences were obtained from blood. The receptor set was obtained from a woman aged 18-29 years in good health.

This clonotype was counted between two and nine times. The chain uses TRBV3-1 and TRBJ2-1; 14 bases agree with TRBD2. Germline values: CDR1 LGHDT, CDR2 YNNKEL (reference sequence). The CDR3 is made up of 19 amino acids. V was pared by 2 bases and J by 4 bases, with 10 bases of the junction left unmatched. In DNA, the CDR3 is TGTGCCAGCAGCCAATCCGGGACTAGCGGGAGTACACAGTACAATGAGCAGTTCTTC. Translated, it gives CASSQSGTSGSTQYNEQFF.

This rearrangement joins TRBV14 to TRBJ2-1, with 8 bases fitting TRBD2. The junction had 6 bases not matched to a gene; V was cut back by 0 bases and J by 5 bases. The CDR3 consists of 16 residues. Per germline, CDR1 SGHDN and CDR2 FVKESK. The CDR3 sequence is CASSQEGGLVHNEQFF. The CDR3, as DNA: TGTGCCAGCAGCCAAGAAGGGGGACTAGTACACAATGAGCAGTTCTTC.

The chain is built from TRBV7-2 and TRBJ2-5, with D perhaps given as TRBD1 or TRBD2 (5 bases each). The DNA end favors TRBJ2-7, so the J call may be wrong. The germline V gene encodes CDR1 SGHTA and CDR2 FQGNSA. There are 14 residues in the CDR3. This CDR3 reads CASSLRDGNDEQYF. CDR3 sequence (DNA): TGTGCCAGCAGCTTACGGGACGGTAACGACGAGCAGTACTTC.

As regards this clonotype: This may be a read error: a much more frequent sequence differs by one nucleotide. The chain recombines TRBV3-1 with TRBJ2-7; D is unclear. CDR1 and CDR2 (germline): LGHDT, YNNKEL (reference sequence). This CDR3 region has 12 residues. The CDR3 DNA sequence: TGTGCCGGCAGTCTCATGGAGTGCGAGCAGTACTTC. It is translated as CAGSLMECEQYF.

This clonotype was seen more than once but under ten times. The chain employs TRBV12-3 or TRBV12-4 and TRBJ2-2; D could derive from TRBD1 or TRBD2 (5 bases each). V lost 7 bases and J lost 6, with 12 bases in between. This CDR3 region has 13 residues. This chain's CDR3 is CASTLRGAGELFF. CDR3 in DNA: TGTGCCAGCACCCTCCGGGGCGCCGGGGAGCTGTTTTTT.

The chain combines TRBV12-3 or TRBV12-4 with TRBJ1-2; D not certain. CDR3 length: 14 amino acids. V was shortened by 0 bases and J by 8 bases, with 13 bases between the two germline ends. CDR3 coding DNA: TGTGCCAGCAGTTTAGCGCGACCGTTGGCCGGCTACACCTTC. Translating gives CASSLARPLAGYTF.

This clonotype came up a few times. V gene TRBV7-2 combines with J gene TRBJ2-3; D gene uncertain. Germline lookup yields CDR1 SGHTA and CDR2 FQGNSA. V dropped 9 bases and J dropped 14 bases, with 21 bases sitting between them. The CDR3 covers 12 residues. The CDR3: CASETGPTGRYF. The CDR3 nucleotides read TGTGCCAGTGAAACCGGGCCCACGGGCCGGTATTTT.

The chain carries TRBV12-3 or TRBV12-4 and TRBJ1-2; D is unresolved. Trimming took 7 bases from V and 2 from J, leaving 14 bases between them. The CDR3 loop spans 14 amino acids. This CDR3 is CASTYRTGNYGYTF. CDR3 bases: TGTGCCAGCACCTATAGGACGGGAAACTATGGCTACACCTTC.

This clonotype has only a few counts. The rearrangement joins TRBV20-1 to TRBJ2-5, with 7 bases fitting TRBD2. V gave up 0 bases and J gave up 11 bases; unmatched junction bases: 15. This CDR3 is 15 amino acids long. CDR1 is DFQATT and CDR2 is SNEGSKA in the germline V gene (reference sequence). CDR3 DNA sequence: TGCAGTGCTAGAGACGCGGGAGTGGTGGCGAATGAGCAGTACTTC. It translates to CSARDAGVVANEQYF.

The chain joins TRBV28 to TRBJ2-7; D may be TRBD1 (6 bases). The CDR3 sequence is 13 residues long. Trimming took 10 bases from V and 4 from J, leaving 17 bases between them. CDR1 is MDHEN, CDR2 SYDVKM, per germline. The CDR3 DNA is TGTGCCACGGGGACAAGCGGATGGTACGAGCAGTACTTC. The encoded protein is CATGTSGWYEQYF.

This clonotype occurred a few times. This chain connects TRBV7-9 to TRBJ2-5; 7 bases map to TRBD1. The germline CDR1 and CDR2 sequences are SEHNR and FQNEAQ (reference sequence). CDR3 length equals 14 residues. The V segment lost 5 bases and the J segment 2 bases; nucleotides outside the gene matches: 5. The CDR3 coding sequence is TGTGCCAGCAGCATAACAGGGGTTCAAGAGACCCAGTACTTC. Translated: CASSITGVQETQYF.

This clonotype was counted ten times or more. The rearrangement uses TRBV5-6 and TRBJ2-7, with 7 bases matching TRBD2. Germline-derived CDR1 and CDR2 are SGHDT and YYEEEE. V was pared by 6 bases and J by 2 bases, with 8 bases of the junction left unmatched. This CDR3 is built from 14 residues. CDR3 DNA sequence: TGTGCCAGCACCATAGCGGGCCATCCCTACGAGCAGTACTTC. Protein: CASTIAGHPYEQYF. Full variable domain (rest looked up from reference TRBV5-6 and TRBJ2-7): DAGVTQSPTHLIKTRGQQVTLRCSPKSGHDTVSWYQQALGQGPQFIFQYYEEEERQRGNFPDRFSGHQFPNYSSELNVNALLLGDSALYLCASTIAGHPYEQYFGPGTRLTVT.

This clonotype has more than one count but fewer than ten. The chain couples TRBV5-1 to TRBJ2-5, with TRBD2 matching 9 bases. CDR3 size: 17 residues. The germline V gene has CDR1 SGHRS and CDR2 YFSETQ. After removal of 1 base from V and 2 bases from J, the junction contained 9 bases not matched to a gene. The CDR3 sequence is CASSLSGLASPQETQYF. CDR3 DNA sequence: TGCGCCAGCAGCTTGTCGGGACTAGCATCGCCACAAGAGACCCAGTACTTC.

The chain links TRBV2 to TRBJ2-7, with D possibly being TRBD1 or TRBD2 (5 bases each). Germline CDR1 SNHLY, CDR2 FYNNEI. V lost 1 base, J lost 0 bases, and 16 bases lay in between. This CDR3 is 17 amino acids long. This chain's CDR3 is CASSEVNRGPSSYEQYF. The DNA of the CDR3 is TGTGCCAGCAGTGAAGTCAACCGGGGCCCGAGCTCCTACGAGCAGTACTTC.

This clonotype was seen at least ten times. The chain couples TRBV5-1 to TRBJ2-7; D gene ambiguous. The ends were cut back, 2 bases at V and 6 bases at J, with 15 bases in the middle. The length of the CDR3 is 14 residues. The germline V gene has CDR1 SGHRS and CDR2 YFSETQ. Here the CDR3 DNA reads TGCGCCAGCAGCTTTAACCACATCATGGGCGAGCAGTACTTC. This gives the protein CASSFNHIMGEQYF.